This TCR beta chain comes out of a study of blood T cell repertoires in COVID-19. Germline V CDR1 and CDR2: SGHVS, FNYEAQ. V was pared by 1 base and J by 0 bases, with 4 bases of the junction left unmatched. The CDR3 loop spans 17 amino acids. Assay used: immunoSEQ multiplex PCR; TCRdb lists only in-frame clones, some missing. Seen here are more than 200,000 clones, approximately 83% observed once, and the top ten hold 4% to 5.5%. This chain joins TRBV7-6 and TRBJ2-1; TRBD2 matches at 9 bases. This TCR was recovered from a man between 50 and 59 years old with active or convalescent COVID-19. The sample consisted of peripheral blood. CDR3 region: CASSLELAGSSYNEQFF. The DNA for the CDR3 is TGTGCCAGCAGCTTAGAGCTAGCGGGGAGCTCCTACAATGAGCAGTTCTTC. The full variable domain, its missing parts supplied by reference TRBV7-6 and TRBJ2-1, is GAGVSQSPRYKVTKRGQDVALRCDPISGHVSLYWYRQALGQGPEFLTYFNYEAQQDKSGLPNDRFSAERPEGSISTLTIQRTEQRDSAMYRCASSLELAGSSYNEQFFGPGTRLTVL.